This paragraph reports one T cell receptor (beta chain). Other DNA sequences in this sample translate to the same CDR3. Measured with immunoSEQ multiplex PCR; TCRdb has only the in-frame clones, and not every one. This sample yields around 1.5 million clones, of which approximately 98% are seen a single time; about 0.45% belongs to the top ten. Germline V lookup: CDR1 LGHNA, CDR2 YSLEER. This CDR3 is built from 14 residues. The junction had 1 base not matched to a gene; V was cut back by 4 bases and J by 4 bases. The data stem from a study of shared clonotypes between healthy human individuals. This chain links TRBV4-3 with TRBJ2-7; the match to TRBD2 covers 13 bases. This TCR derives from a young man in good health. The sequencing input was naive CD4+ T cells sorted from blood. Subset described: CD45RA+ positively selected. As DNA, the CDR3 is TGCGCCAGCAGCCGGACTAGCGGGAGTTACGAGCAGTACTTC. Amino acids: CASSRTSGSYEQYF.